The clone carrying this T cell receptor (beta chain) was seen a handful of times. These data originate in a study of blood T cell repertoires in COVID-19. Per the authors' pipeline: Amplified reference gene primers provided the basis for estimating nucleated cell counts. This table comes from immunoSEQ multiplex PCR, and its TCRdb copy is limited to in-frame clones, with some not included. V and J calls and clone size follow that table, whereas D and trimming were derived from the DNA. Here the sample spans tens of thousands of clones, 89% being singletons. Germline V gene lookup returns CDR1 MNHEY and CDR2 SVGAGI. Between the trimmed V and J ends, which lost 6 bases and 4 bases, there was a span of 18 bases. This CDR3 region has 15 residues.

Source material: peripheral blood. This receptor was taken from an older man with acute or convalescent COVID-19. The V and J genes are TRBV6-5 and TRBJ1-1; a possible D gene is TRBD1 (6 bases). The CDR3 DNA sequence: TGTGCCAGCAGCGTTCCGGGTCTCAGGGGCACTGAAGCTTTCTTT. This gives the protein CASSVPGLRGTEAFF.